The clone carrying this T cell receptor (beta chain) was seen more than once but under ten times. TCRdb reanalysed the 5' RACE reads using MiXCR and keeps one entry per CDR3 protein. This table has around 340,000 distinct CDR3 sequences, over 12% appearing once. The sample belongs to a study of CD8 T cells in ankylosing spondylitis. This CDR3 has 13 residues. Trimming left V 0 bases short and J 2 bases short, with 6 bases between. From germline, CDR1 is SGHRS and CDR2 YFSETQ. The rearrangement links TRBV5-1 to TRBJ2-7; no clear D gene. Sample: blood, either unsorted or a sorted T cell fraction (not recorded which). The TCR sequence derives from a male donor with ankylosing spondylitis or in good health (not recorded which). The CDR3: CASSLDAPYEQYF. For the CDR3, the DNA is TGCGCCAGCAGCTTGGACGCCCCCTACGAGCAGTACTTC.